These 10 T cell receptor beta chains were all obtained from the same sample, sequenced in a study of T cells in Graves' hyperthyroidism and ophthalmopathy. Amplification targeted TCR beta CDR3 regions from RNA transcripts. The HTBI primer set drove a first-round RT-PCR of the TCR CDR3. TCRdb itself ran the multiplex PCR reads through MiXCR, one entry per CDR3 protein. The sample yields hundreds of thousands of distinct CDR3 sequences, approximately 15% seen once. Sequenced input: blood. These receptors originate from a middle-aged woman with Graves' ophthalmopathy.

The chain recombines TRBV28 with TRBJ1-4; perhaps TRBD1 as D (5 bases). This CDR3 has 12 amino acids. Germline V gene data show CDR1 as MDHEN and CDR2 as SYDVKM. V gave up 6 bases and J gave up 8 bases, with 10 bases separating them. The CDR3 nucleotides read TGTGCCAGCAGCCCAGGGTGGGAAAAACTGTTTTTT. As protein: CASSPGWEKLFF.

The count of this clonotype is one. The rearrangement uses TRBV12-3 or TRBV12-4 and TRBJ1-4; D is uncertain. With 3 bases removed from V and 8 bases from J, the gap between germline ends came to 19 bases. CDR3 length: 16 residues. The CDR3 loop is CASSFGRATLEEKLFF. CDR3 in DNA: TGTGCCAGCAGTTTTGGTAGGGCCACATTGGAGGAAAAACTGTTTTTT.

This chain links TRBV20-1 with TRBJ2-5; 11 bases map to TRBD2. The trim removed 4 bases at V and 4 bases at J, leaving 8 bases unmatched. The length of the CDR3 is 15 residues. CDR1 and CDR2 (germline): DFQATT, SNEGSKA (reference sequence). CDR3 in DNA: TGCAGTGCTACAGTAGCGGGAGGGCCTGGAGAGACCCAGTACTTC. Translated, it gives CSATVAGGPGETQYF.

This rearrangement joins TRBV6-1 to TRBJ2-7, with D tentatively TRBD1 (5 bases). Trimming removed 7 bases from V and 0 bases from J, with 16 bases in between. The CDR3 spans 15 residues. Germline V CDR1 and CDR2: MNHNS, SASEGT. CDR3 sequence: CASNAQGSGSYEQYF. DNA of the CDR3: TGTGCCAGCAACGCCCAGGGCAGTGGCTCCTACGAGCAGTACTTC.

The sample holds many counts of this clonotype. This chain connects TRBV2 to TRBJ2-7, with a tentative D call TRBD2 (6 bases). Germline V gene sequence: CDR1 SNHLY, CDR2 FYNNEI. The CDR3 has 15 amino acids. Trimming shortened V by 8 bases and J by 3 bases, and 20 bases separated the two germline ends. The CDR3: CASQKVAGPYYEQYF. The DNA of the CDR3 is TGTGCCAGCCAAAAGGTGGCGGGGCCCTACTACGAGCAGTACTTC.

The chain is built from TRBV7-8 and TRBJ2-7; either TRBD1 or TRBD2 may fit D (5 bases each). The CDR3 extends over 14 amino acids. Deletions cut 5 bases from V and 0 bases from J, with 11 bases between. CDR1 is SGHVS and CDR2 is FQNEAQ in the germline V gene. The CDR3 spells CASSHRDGSYEQYF. The CDR3 region has the DNA TGTGCCAGCAGCCATCGGGACGGCTCCTACGAGCAGTACTTC.

The chain is built from TRBV28 and TRBJ1-1; TRBD1 is a possible D gene (6 bases). Germline CDR1 reads MDHEN; CDR2 reads SYDVKM. This CDR3 has 15 amino acids. V was trimmed by 2 bases and J by 6 bases, leaving 16 bases between them. The DNA for the CDR3 is TGTGCCAGCAGTTTACGGCAGGGGATTTTTTCTGAAGCTTTCTTT. Its translation is CASSLRQGIFSEAFF.

This clonotype appeared many times. V gene TRBV6-5 combines with J gene TRBJ2-7; D not resolved. Trimming pared 7 bases from V and 7 bases from J, leaving 20 bases between. Germline loops: CDR1 MNHEY, CDR2 SVGAGI. The CDR3 has 14 residues. This CDR3 is CASILQSLMGEQYF. CDR3 nucleotide sequence: TGTGCCAGCATTTTACAGAGCCTAATGGGGGAGCAGTACTTC.

This clonotype was seen at least ten times. The chain is built from TRBV6-4 and TRBJ1-3, with a weak D call TRBD1 (6 bases). The CDR3 totals 18 residues. The V gene lost 6 bases and the J gene lost 0 bases, with 21 bases spanning the gap. Germline lookup yields CDR1 MRHNA and CDR2 SNTAGT. CDR3 loop: CASSNDRTPFFSGNTIYF. CDR3 DNA sequence: TGTGCCAGCAGCAACGACAGGACGCCCTTCTTCTCTGGAAACACCATATATTTT.

V is TRBV12-3 or TRBV12-4 and J is TRBJ2-3; TRBD2 agrees at 10 bases. J gave up 3 bases and V 3 bases, and 0 bases lay outside the gene matches. The CDR3 loop spans 14 amino acids. CDR3 bases: TGTGCCAGCAGTTTTAGCGGGAGGACAGATACGCAGTATTTT. This encodes CASSFSGRTDTQYF.